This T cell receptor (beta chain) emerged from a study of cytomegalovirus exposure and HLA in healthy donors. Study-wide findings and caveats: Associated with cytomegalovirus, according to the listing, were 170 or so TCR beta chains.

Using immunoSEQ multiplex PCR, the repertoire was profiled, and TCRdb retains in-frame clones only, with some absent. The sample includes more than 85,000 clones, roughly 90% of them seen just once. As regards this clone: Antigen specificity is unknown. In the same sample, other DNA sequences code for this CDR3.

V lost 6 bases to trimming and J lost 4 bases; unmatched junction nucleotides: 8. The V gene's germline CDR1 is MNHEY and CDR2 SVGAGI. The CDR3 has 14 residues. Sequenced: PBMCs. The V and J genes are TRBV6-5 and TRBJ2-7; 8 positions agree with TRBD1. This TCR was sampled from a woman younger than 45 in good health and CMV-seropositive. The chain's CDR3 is CASSPGQGRYEQYF. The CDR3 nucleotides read TGTGCCAGCAGCCCTGGACAGGGAAGGTACGAGCAGTACTTC.